A selection of T cell receptor beta chains follows, all from one sample in a study of T-cell reconstitution after alpha-beta-depleted transplantation in children. TCRdb passed the PCR reads through MiXCR, listing each CDR3 protein once. Of hundreds of thousands of distinct CDR3 sequences detected, around an eighth appear once; the ten largest clones hold around 6%. The sample in question was PBMCs from the stem cell graft donor, obtained from the stem cell graft. The receptors come from a human donor who donated a stem cell graft to a child with combined immunodeficiency. Both conserved end residues are part of each CDR3.

v_gene: TRBV9
CDR3aa: CASSVGRQAYEQYF

v_gene: TRBV15
CDR3aa: CASTYGGLAGAANEQFF

v_gene: TRBV6-2/TRBV6-3
CDR3aa: CASSVMNNEQFF

v_gene: TRBV15
CDR3aa: CATSRGIQETYEQYF

v_gene: TRBV12-3/TRBV12-4
CDR3aa: CASTATRSTDTQYF

v_gene: TRBV4-2
CDR3aa: CASSRLGLAASSYNEQFF

v_gene: TRBV12-3/TRBV12-4
CDR3aa: CASSLGLSSGTYEQYF

v_gene: TRBV24-1
CDR3aa: CATSDSGGTYSYEQYF

v_gene: TRBV20-1
CDR3aa: CSAREFDQISYNEQFF

v_gene: TRBV12-3/TRBV12-4
CDR3aa: CASSEDTSSTDTQYF

v_gene: TRBV29-1
CDR3aa: CSVAPGGQETQYF

v_gene: TRBV12-3/TRBV12-4
CDR3aa: CASSEWRGSGNTIYF

v_gene: TRBV28
CDR3aa: CASSFAPLGGGARATDTQYF

v_gene: TRBV29-1
CDR3aa: CSGGQGGYQETQYF

v_gene: TRBV24-1
CDR3aa: CATSGSGGGETQYF

v_gene: TRBV12-3/TRBV12-4
CDR3aa: CASSAQPLGTGRRGQPQHF

v_gene: TRBV6-2/TRBV6-3
CDR3aa: CASSYVQGANRETQYF

v_gene: TRBV7-2
CDR3aa: CASRLAGDRYNEQFF

v_gene: TRBV12-3/TRBV12-4
CDR3aa: CASSWTENTGELFF

v_gene: TRBV12-3/TRBV12-4
CDR3aa: CASSPRVVQYYTDTQYF

v_gene: TRBV7-2
CDR3aa: CASSPPGGGHYGYTF

v_gene: TRBV29-1
CDR3aa: CSVAGTGGVGDEQFF

v_gene: TRBV27
CDR3aa: CASSLVLAGVRKGNEQFF

v_gene: TRBV20-1
CDR3aa: CSALDGQETQYF

v_gene: TRBV13
CDR3aa: CASSLGAGTGDEQYF

v_gene: TRBV5-5
CDR3aa: CASNRGKTYNEQFF

v_gene: TRBV12-3/TRBV12-4
CDR3aa: CASSLRGLAGRETQYF

v_gene: TRBV29-1
CDR3aa: CSVGTSGSVYEQYF

v_gene: TRBV21-1
CDR3aa: CASSKGRVAYNEQFF

v_gene: TRBV7-9
CDR3aa: CASSVRGGGLAGAVGELFF

v_gene: TRBV11-2
CDR3aa: CASSPSRVDTQYF

v_gene: TRBV10-3
CDR3aa: CAISESAEGGQPQHF

v_gene: TRBV27
CDR3aa: CASSLHPRGGGTEAVF

v_gene: TRBV29-1
CDR3aa: CSVGTTQETQYF

v_gene: TRBV20-1
CDR3aa: CSARDEANYGYTF

v_gene: TRBV7-2
CDR3aa: CASSLTHRNTGELFF